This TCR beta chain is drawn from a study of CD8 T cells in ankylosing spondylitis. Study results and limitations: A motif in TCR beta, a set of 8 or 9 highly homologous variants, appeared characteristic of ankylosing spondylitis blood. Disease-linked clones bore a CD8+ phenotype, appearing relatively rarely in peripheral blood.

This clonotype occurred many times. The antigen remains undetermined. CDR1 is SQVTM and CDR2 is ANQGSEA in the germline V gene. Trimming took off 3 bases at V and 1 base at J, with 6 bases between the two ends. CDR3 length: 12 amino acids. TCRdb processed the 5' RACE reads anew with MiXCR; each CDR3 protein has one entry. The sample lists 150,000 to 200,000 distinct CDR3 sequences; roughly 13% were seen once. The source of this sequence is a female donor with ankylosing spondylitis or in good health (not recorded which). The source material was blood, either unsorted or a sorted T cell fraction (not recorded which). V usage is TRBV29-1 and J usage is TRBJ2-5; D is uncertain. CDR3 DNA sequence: TGCAGCGTTGACCATTTCCAAGAGACCCAGTACTTC. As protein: CSVDHFQETQYF.